The 18 T cell receptor beta chains below were found in one sample sequenced in a study of T cell responses to AZD1222 COVID-19 vaccine. Using immunoSEQ multiplex PCR, the repertoire was profiled, and TCRdb retains in-frame clones only, with some absent. The sample lists about 120,000 clones, roughly 90% seen once, with over 7.5% in the top ten. The sample here was peripheral blood, taken 28 days after the second AZD1222 dose. These receptors all come from an adult who received the AZD1222 COVID-19 vaccine.

Only one count was recorded for this clone. The gene calls are TRBV3-1 (or the pseudogene TRBV3-2) and TRBJ1-5; D might be TRBD1 (5 bases). The CDR3 is made up of 15 amino acids. V shed 4 bases and J shed 5 bases, with 15 bases lying between them. The V gene's germline CDR1 is LGHDT and CDR2 YNNKEL (reference sequence). CDR3 coding DNA: TGTGCCAGCAGCCGGTCTTTCGGGGCAGATCAGCCCCAGCATTTT. Its translation: CASSRSFGADQPQHF.

Note on this clone: Other DNA sequences within the sample encode an identical CDR3. The chain couples TRBV5-4 to TRBJ1-2, with 8 bases that match TRBD1. From germline, CDR1 is SGHNT and CDR2 YYREEE (reference sequence). This CDR3 has 14 amino acids. The J segment lost 1 base and the V segment lost 3 bases, leaving 2 bases of the junction unmatched. The CDR3 nucleotides read TGTGCCAGCAGCTACGGACAGGGTAACTATGGCTACACCTTC. Amino acid sequence: CASSYGQGNYGYTF.

As for this clone: Other nucleotide sequences in the sample specify the same CDR3. The rearrangement uses TRBV6-5 and TRBJ1-2; 9 bases are shared with TRBD1. The CDR3 totals 13 residues. In germline, CDR1 is MNHEY, CDR2 SVGAGI. V gave up 6 bases and J gave up 6 bases; unmatched junction bases: 5. Here the CDR3 DNA reads TGTGCCAGCAGCAGCACAGGGGGCGATGGCTACACCTTC. Translating it yields CASSSTGGDGYTF.

The chain is built from TRBV7-9 and TRBJ1-1; D remains ambiguous. Per the germline V gene, CDR1 is SEHNR and CDR2 is FQNEAQ (reference sequence). The CDR3 is 13 amino acids. V lost 5 bases, J lost 6 bases, and 13 bases lay in between. The CDR3 nucleotides are TGTGCCAGCAGCCCTGCGGGTAGGGCTGAAGCTTTCTTT. The encoded protein is CASSPAGRAEAFF.

V and J are TRBV27 and TRBJ2-5; D is undetermined. Germline CDR1 MNHEY, CDR2 SMNVEV (reference sequence). The CDR3 contains 14 residues. Trimming removed 3 bases from V and 5 bases from J, with 13 bases in between. The CDR3 here is CASSLGGLGETQYF. The CDR3 DNA is TGTGCCAGCAGTTTGGGTGGGTTAGGGGAGACCCAGTACTTC.

The chain has TRBV19 and TRBJ1-4, with 7 nucleotides matching TRBD1. Per germline, CDR1 LNHDA and CDR2 SQIVND (reference sequence). With V trimmed by 5 bases and J by 4 bases, 10 bases remained unmatched. This CDR3 contains 16 residues. The CDR3 sequence is CASSPRVTGINEKLFF. The CDR3 nucleotides read TGTGCCAGTAGTCCTCGGGTGACAGGGATTAATGAAAAACTGTTTTTT.

This clone appeared a single time. V usage is TRBV7-2 and J usage is TRBJ2-1; perhaps D is TRBD1 or TRBD2 (5 bases each). Germline lookup yields CDR1 SGHTA and CDR2 FQGNSA. V was trimmed by 6 bases and J by 7 bases, leaving 19 bases between them. This CDR3 comprises 15 residues. The CDR3 reads CASSSAPSGRNEQFF. DNA for the CDR3: TGTGCCAGCAGTTCTGCTCCGTCGGGGCGGAATGAGCAGTTCTTC.

This CDR3 is CASNPGRNQPQHF. The DNA of the CDR3 is TGTGCCAGCAATCCGGGGCGCAATCAGCCCCAGCATTTT. V gene TRBV2 combines with J gene TRBJ1-5; D is perhaps TRBD1 (5 bases). Germline CDR1 is SNHLY and CDR2 is FYNNEI. Trimming stripped 7 bases from V and 2 bases from J, with 9 bases between. This CDR3 comprises 13 residues.

The genes are TRBV27 and TRBJ2-3; the D is unclear. CDR1 and CDR2 from the germline V gene are MNHEY and SMNVEV (reference sequence). The CDR3 consists of 12 residues. Trimming took off 5 bases at V and 2 bases at J, with 5 bases between the two ends. CDR3 amino acids: CASSTYTDTQYF. For the CDR3, the DNA is TGTGCCAGCAGTACTTACACAGATACGCAGTATTTT.

The chain is built from TRBV9 and TRBJ2-7; TRBD2 might be the D (6 bases). The CDR3 is made up of 14 amino acids. Germline assignment: CDR1 SGDLS and CDR2 YYNGEE. V was clipped by 3 bases and J by 4 bases, with 14 bases between them. The CDR3 nucleotides read TGTGCCAGCAGCGCCGCACACGGGAGTTACGAGCAGTACTTC. It encodes CASSAAHGSYEQYF.

V is TRBV18 and J is TRBJ2-1; 10 nucleotides align to TRBD1. Per the germline V gene, CDR1 is KGHSH and CDR2 is LQKENI. J lost 9 bases, V lost 1 base, and 3 bases had no gene match. There are 14 residues in the CDR3. CDR3 loop: CASSPQGQGSEQFF. The CDR3 bases are TGTGCCAGCTCACCACAGGGACAGGGGTCTGAGCAGTTCTTC.

In its sample, this clone was seen once. The chain couples TRBV7-2 to TRBJ1-2; 9 bases align to TRBD1. The germline gives CDR1 SGHTA, CDR2 FQGNSA. CDR3 size: 16 residues. Trimming removed 4 bases from V and 3 bases from J; junction bases left unmatched: 9. The DNA for the CDR3 is TGTGCCAGCAGCTCATCGATTACAGGGGGCGACTATGGCTACACCTTC. It is translated as CASSSSITGGDYGYTF.

The gene calls are TRBV28 and TRBJ2-3; TRBD2 matches at 8 bases. This CDR3 is 14 amino acids long. V gave up 3 bases and J gave up 3 bases; unmatched junction bases: 2. Germline CDR1 MDHEN, CDR2 SYDVKM. The DNA for the CDR3 is TGTGCCAGCAGTTTGAGCGGGAGAACAGATACGCAGTATTTT. Its protein is CASSLSGRTDTQYF.

This chain connects TRBV19 to TRBJ1-5; weak D call: TRBD1 (6 bases). V dropped 2 bases and J dropped 7 bases, with 12 bases sitting between them. From germline, CDR1 is LNHDA and CDR2 SQIVND (reference sequence). CDR3 size: 14 residues. The CDR3 DNA reads TGTGCCAGTAGTATAAACAGGGAGGACCAGCCCCAGCATTTT. It translates to CASSINREDQPQHF.

This rearrangement joins TRBV19 to TRBJ2-2, with D hard to call. The CDR3 is made up of 14 amino acids. Trimming stripped 1 base from V and 5 bases from J, with 8 bases between. The germline gives CDR1 LNHDA, CDR2 SQIVND (reference sequence). The CDR3 DNA reads TGTGCCAGTAGTATAGTCGCATGGACCGGGGAGCTGTTTTTT. Translating gives CASSIVAWTGELFF.

The V call is TRBV7-2, the J call TRBJ1-2; no reliable D call. Germline assignment: CDR1 SGHTA and CDR2 FQGNSA. The CDR3 is 13 residues long. Trimming took 1 base from V and 8 from J, leaving 11 bases between them. The CDR3 sequence is CASSLETLGGYTF. The CDR3 bases are TGTGCCAGCAGCTTAGAGACTTTAGGGGGCTACACCTTC.

The chain joins TRBV28 to TRBJ2-7, with 9 bases matching TRBD1. CDR3 length: 14 residues. Trimming removed 5 bases from V and 4 bases from J; junction bases left unmatched: 6. Germline CDR1 reads MDHEN; CDR2 reads SYDVKM. Written as DNA, the CDR3 is TGTGCCAGCAGTATAGGGACAGGGAGTTACGAGCAGTACTTC. Translation gives CASSIGTGSYEQYF.

The sample holds one count of this clone. The chain carries TRBV5-1 and TRBJ2-2; 7 bases agree with TRBD1. V dropped 2 bases and J dropped 2; count of bases not matched to a gene: 3. The length of the CDR3 is 15 residues. CDR1 and CDR2 from the germline V gene are SGHRS and YFSETQ. The CDR3 region has the DNA TGCGCCAGCAGCTTCCGGGACAGTAACACCGGGGAGCTGTTTTTT. Protein product: CASSFRDSNTGELFF.